The rows below give T cell receptor beta chains drawn from one sample of a study of OX40 agonist ivuxolimab in advanced cancers. Profiling relied on immunoSEQ multiplex PCR, and the TCRdb table lists in-frame clones only, not all of them. In the table there are more than 65,000 clones, roughly 88% of which are singletons. The sample was CD4+ or CD8+ T cells sorted from blood, taken in a trial of the OX40 agonist ivuxolimab. The receptors shown here come from an adult with an advanced solid tumor such as melanoma, head and neck, liver or kidney cancer. Each CDR3 is given with its conserved first and last residue. The D gene is left open where the match is weak. Some rows have no size entry. The others give once, few or many, or a class for an expanded clone.

v_call,d_call,j_call,clone_size,cdr3_aa,cdr3_nt
TRBV10-3,TRBD2,TRBJ2-3,NA,CAIREGTSGGDTQYF,TGTGCCATCAGAGAAGGGACTAGCGGGGGCGATACGCAGTATTTT
TRBV14,TRBD1,TRBJ2-1,NA,CASSQAGTAPNEQFF,TGTGCCAGCAGCCAAGCCGGGACAGCCCCCAATGAGCAGTTCTTC
TRBV28,NA,TRBJ1-5,NA,CASSSNMDRVSNQPQHF,TGTGCCAGCAGTTCCAATATGGACAGAGTTAGCAATCAGCCCCAGCATTTT
TRBV10-3,TRBD2,TRBJ2-1,NA,CAISDTSGGGEQFF,TGTGCCATCAGTGATACTAGCGGGGGCGGTGAGCAGTTCTTC
TRBV6-6,NA,TRBJ1-1,NA,CASSYSGGTEAFF,TGTGCCAGCAGTTACTCAGGGGGTACTGAAGCTTTCTTT
TRBV7-2,TRBD1,TRBJ2-1,NA,CASSLAAGGISGEQFF,TGTGCCAGCAGCTTAGCGGCAGGGGGCATTTCAGGTGAGCAGTTCTTC
TRBV10-1,NA,TRBJ2-5,NA,CASSEPVSGTQYF,TGCGCCAGCAGTGAGCCTGTTTCCGGGACCCAGTACTTC
TRBV30,TRBD1,TRBJ1-1,once,CAWSGQGTEAFF,TGTGCCTGGAGTGGACAGGGAACTGAAGCTTTCTTT
TRBV21-1,NA,TRBJ1-6,few,CASRIGTDPGGSPLHF,TGTGCCAGCAGGATTGGGACGGATCCCGGGGGTTCACCCCTCCACTTT
TRBV10-3,TRBD1,TRBJ1-1,NA,CAIKTGTVNTEAFF,TGTGCCATCAAGACCGGGACAGTGAACACTGAAGCTTTCTTT
TRBV28,NA,TRBJ2-3,medium-sized,CASSLARAPITSAADTQYF,TGTGCCAGCAGCCTAGCCCGGGCCCCCATTACTTCAGCGGCAGATACGCAGTATTTT
TRBV11-3,TRBD1,TRBJ2-5,NA,CASSSRDSPWETQYF,TGTGCCAGCAGCTCACGGGACAGCCCTTGGGAGACCCAGTACTTC
TRBV9,NA,TRBJ2-2,NA,CASSGLGAAANTGELFF,TGTGCCAGCAGCGGACTAGGAGCGGCGGCGAACACCGGGGAGCTGTTTTTT
TRBV5-4,NA,TRBJ2-1,NA,CASSLAGYYNEQFF,TGTGCCAGCAGCTTGGCGGGGTATTACAATGAGCAGTTCTTC
TRBV11-2,TRBD2,TRBJ2-1,once,CASSLRLAGATSSYNEQFF,TGTGCCAGCAGCTTAAGGCTAGCGGGGGCCACGAGCTCCTACAATGAGCAGTTCTTC
TRBV18,NA,TRBJ2-7,NA,CASSPRLQPRYEQYF,TGTGCCAGCTCACCACGGTTACAGCCTCGATACGAGCAGTACTTC
TRBV9,NA,TRBJ1-2,NA,CASSAQPGGDDGYTF,TGTGCCAGCAGCGCCCAACCGGGGGGTGATGATGGCTACACCTTC
TRBV19,TRBD2,TRBJ2-1,NA,CASSMRGGHNEQFF,TGTGCCAGTAGTATGCGGGGGGGCCACAATGAGCAGTTCTTC
TRBV18,NA,TRBJ1-1,NA,CASSPQAGPNTEAFF,TGTGCCAGCTCACCACAGGCGGGGCCGAACACTGAAGCTTTCTTT
TRBV30,TRBD1,TRBJ1-3,once,CAWTSSGTATSGNTIYF,TGTGCCTGGACCTCCTCCGGGACAGCTACCTCTGGAAACACCATATATTTT
TRBV10-3,TRBD1,TRBJ1-2,NA,CAISESTGGEGYTF,TGTGCCATCAGTGAGTCGACAGGGGGCGAAGGCTACACCTTC
TRBV7-2,NA,TRBJ1-2,once,CASSRGGGNYGYTF,TGTGCCAGCAGCCGGGGAGGAGGGAACTATGGCTACACCTTC
TRBV2,TRBD2,TRBJ2-3,NA,CASSDTSGGYTQYF,TGTGCCAGCAGTGACACTAGCGGGGGGTATACGCAGTATTTT
TRBV6-1,TRBD1,TRBJ1-1,NA,CASPPTGVWTEAFF,TGTGCCTCCCCCCCAACAGGGGTGTGGACTGAAGCTTTCTTT
TRBV11-2,TRBD1,TRBJ2-2,few,CASSTSGTDTGELFF,TGTGCCAGCAGCACATCCGGGACAGATACCGGGGAGCTGTTTTTT
TRBV4-2,TRBD1,TRBJ1-3,NA,CASSPGIDRGTNTIYF,TGTGCCAGCAGCCCTGGGATTGACAGGGGGACAAACACCATATATTTT
TRBV5-1,TRBD1,TRBJ2-3,NA,CASSFQPTGGGTDTQYF,TGCGCCAGCAGCTTCCAACCCACAGGGGGCGGCACAGATACGCAGTATTTT
TRBV7-8,TRBD1,TRBJ1-6,NA,CASSLAPGQGGSPLHF,TGTGCCAGCAGCTTAGCCCCGGGACAGGGGGGTTCACCCCTCCACTTT
TRBV5-1,NA,TRBJ2-5,NA,CASSSGGLGETQYF,TGCGCCAGCAGCTCAGGCGGCCTGGGTGAGACCCAGTACTTC
TRBV7-2,TRBD2,TRBJ2-1,NA,CASRRTSGGAYEQFF,TGTGCCAGCAGGCGGACTAGCGGGGGGGCTTATGAGCAGTTCTTC
TRBV11-2,NA,TRBJ2-1,NA,CASSLGIRQAWYNEQFF,TGTGCCAGCAGCTTAGGGATACGGCAGGCCTGGTACAATGAGCAGTTCTTC
TRBV7-9,NA,TRBJ1-4,NA,CASSTSTRTNEKLFF,TGTGCCAGCAGCACTTCCACTAGAACTAATGAAAAACTGTTTTTT
TRBV5-1,NA,TRBJ2-5,NA,CASSLEGQQQTQYF,TGCGCCAGCAGCTTGGAGGGGCAGCAGCAGACCCAGTACTTC
TRBV19,NA,TRBJ1-3,NA,CASSNWISGNTIYF,TGTGCCAGTAGTAATTGGATATCTGGAAACACCATATATTTT
TRBV10-3,NA,TRBJ2-7,NA,CAISESPGREQYF,TGTGCCATCAGTGAGTCTCCAGGGCGCGAGCAGTACTTC
TRBV10-2,NA,TRBJ1-2,NA,CATKTNGYGYTF,TGCGCCACCAAGACGAACGGGTATGGCTACACCTTC
TRBV7-6,NA,TRBJ1-4,NA,CASSQIVGGAGEKLFF,TGTGCCAGCAGTCAAATCGTCGGGGGCGCTGGCGAAAAACTGTTTTTT
TRBV29-1,NA,TRBJ2-1,NA,CSVGLNEQFF,TGCAGCGTTGGGCTCAATGAGCAGTTCTTC
TRBV10-3,NA,TRBJ1-6,few,CAIRDQLGVNSPLHF,TGTGCCATCAGGGACCAGTTAGGGGTAAATTCACCCCTCCACTTT
TRBV7-6,NA,TRBJ2-5,NA,CASSPHGAGLQETQYF,TGTGCCAGCAGTCCCCATGGCGCTGGACTGCAAGAGACCCAGTACTTC
TRBV6-5,NA,TRBJ2-7,once,CASSPGVEQYF,TGTGCCAGCAGCCCAGGGGTTGAGCAGTACTTC
TRBV28,NA,TRBJ2-7,NA,CASSEQGMTYEQYF,TGTGCCAGCAGTGAACAGGGAATGACCTACGAGCAGTACTTC
TRBV5-5,NA,TRBJ2-5,NA,CASSFSGEETQYF,TGTGCCAGCAGCTTCTCGGGGGAAGAGACCCAGTACTTC
TRBV19,TRBD1,TRBJ2-5,NA,CASSISGTGRVPQYF,TGTGCCAGTAGTATCTCCGGGACAGGGCGGGTACCCCAGTACTTC
TRBV18,NA,TRBJ1-6,NA,CASSPRREGTGSPLHF,TGTGCCAGCTCACCAAGGAGGGAGGGGACGGGATCACCCCTCCACTTT
TRBV5-1,NA,TRBJ2-1,NA,CASSLTVSYNEQFF,TGCGCCAGCAGCTTGACGGTCAGCTACAATGAGCAGTTCTTC
TRBV2,NA,TRBJ2-7,NA,CASSEADYEQYF,TGTGCCAGCAGTGAAGCGGATTACGAGCAGTACTTC
TRBV7-9,NA,TRBJ2-7,NA,CASSPEGLLSYEQYF,TGTGCCAGCAGCCCTGAGGGGCTCCTCTCCTACGAGCAGTACTTC
TRBV15,TRBD2,TRBJ2-1,once,CATSRIRLAGYNEQFF,TGTGCCACCAGTCGGATTCGACTAGCGGGGTACAATGAGCAGTTCTTC
TRBV5-1,TRBD1,TRBJ1-1,NA,CASSVGTGGEAFF,TGCGCCAGCAGCGTCGGGACAGGAGGGGAAGCTTTCTTT